This T cell receptor beta chain is drawn from a study of response to subunit inactivated influenza vaccine. Each CDR3 protein gets one entry after TCRdb re-called the RT-PCR reads with MiXCR. The table has around 520,000 distinct CDR3 sequences, about an eighth seen once. The CDR3 extends over 17 amino acids. The trim removed 2 bases at V and 3 bases at J, leaving 10 bases unmatched. The germline gives CDR1 SGHAT, CDR2 FQNNGV. Overall study findings and caveats: It was the authors' suggestion that each seasonal influenza vaccination recruits few new T cells.

Note on this clonotype: Its antigen is unidentified.

The chain links TRBV11-2 to TRBJ2-7; 10 bases align to TRBD2. The material sequenced was PBMCs from blood, taken on the day of vaccination. The clonotype was recovered from a man between 50 and 59 years old who received an inactivated influenza vaccine. CDR3 sequence: CASSLTSRLAGFYEQYF. The CDR3 DNA reads TGTGCCAGCAGCTTAACTAGTAGACTAGCGGGCTTCTACGAGCAGTACTTC.